The T cell receptor (beta chain) under discussion was sequenced for a study of T cell responses to AZD1222 COVID-19 vaccine. The wider study: Both about-4-week and about-12-week second-dose recipients were combined. Whole-study findings and limits: Repertoires were sampled only after the peak T cell response. Two AZD1222 doses significantly raised spike-specific TCR breadth and depth over controls. Donors were largely white British and mainly female; clonal diversity was possibly underestimated.

The germline CDR1 and CDR2 sequences are SGHDN and FVKESK. CDR3 length equals 15 residues. Trimming took 4 bases from V and 0 from J, leaving 12 bases between them. Method: immunoSEQ multiplex PCR; TCRdb's copy keeps in-frame clones and lacks some. The repertoire holds 80,000 to 90,000 clones, more than 90% seen once, with around 3% in the top ten. Of note for this clone: What it binds is unknown.

This rearrangement joins TRBV14 to TRBJ1-1; D unclear. This TCR came from an adult in good health. The sequencing here drew on peripheral blood, taken on day 0 of AZD1222 vaccination. The CDR3 region is CASSPTSTVNTEAFF. CDR3 coding DNA: TGTGCCAGCAGCCCGACCTCTACAGTGAACACTGAAGCTTTCTTT.